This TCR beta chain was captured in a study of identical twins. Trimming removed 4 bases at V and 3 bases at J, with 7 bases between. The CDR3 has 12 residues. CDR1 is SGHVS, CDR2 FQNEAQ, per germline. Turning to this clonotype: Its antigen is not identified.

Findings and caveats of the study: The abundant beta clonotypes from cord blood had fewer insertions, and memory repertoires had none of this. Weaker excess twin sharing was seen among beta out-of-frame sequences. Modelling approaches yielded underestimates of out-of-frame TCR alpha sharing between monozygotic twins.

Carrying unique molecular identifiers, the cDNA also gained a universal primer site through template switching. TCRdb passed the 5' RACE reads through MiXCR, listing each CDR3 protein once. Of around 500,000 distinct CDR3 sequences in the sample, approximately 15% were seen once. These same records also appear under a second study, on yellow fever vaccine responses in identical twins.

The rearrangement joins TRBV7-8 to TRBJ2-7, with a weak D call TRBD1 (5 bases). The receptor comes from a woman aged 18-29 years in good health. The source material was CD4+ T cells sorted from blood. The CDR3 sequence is CASSWQGYEQYF. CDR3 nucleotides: TGTGCCAGCAGCTGGCAGGGCTACGAGCAGTACTTC.